These 13 T cell receptor beta chains were all obtained from the same sample, sequenced in a study of Tregs in tolerant kidney transplant recipients. Clones were sequenced by immunoSEQ multiplex PCR, and TCRdb holds only the in-frame ones, with some missing. The repertoire includes about 240,000 clones, 80% to 85% of them detected once, and about 0.68% sits in the top ten. The sample was CD4+ T cells from blood. These receptor sequences come from a human donor in good health.

The CDR3: CASSIVGQGTYEQYF. The CDR3 DNA sequence: TGTGCCAGTAGTATAGTGGGACAGGGTACCTACGAGCAGTACTTC. V usage is TRBV19 and J usage is TRBJ2-7; TRBD1 matches 9 bases. The CDR3 runs to 15 residues. Germline values: CDR1 LNHDA, CDR2 SQIVND (reference sequence). The V segment lost 1 base and the J segment 2 bases; nucleotides outside the gene matches: 3.

The chain recombines TRBV5-5 with TRBJ1-2; 10 bases line up with TRBD1. The CDR3 runs 15 residues. The V segment lost 2 bases and the J segment 7 bases; nucleotides outside the gene matches: 8. The germline CDR1 and CDR2 sequences are SGHKS and YYEKEE (reference sequence). The CDR3 loop is CASSLGGQGGFGYTF. The CDR3 DNA reads as TGTGCCAGCAGCTTAGGCGGACAGGGGGGATTTGGCTACACCTTC.

This clone occurred once. The chain recombines TRBV5-1 with TRBJ2-5; 9 positions agree with TRBD1. The trim removed 4 bases at V and 0 bases at J, leaving 1 base unmatched. This CDR3 spans 14 amino acids. Germline CDR1 reads SGHRS; CDR2 reads YFSETQ. CDR3 coding DNA: TGCGCCAGCAGCGGACAGGGGTACCAAGAGACCCAGTACTTC. It is translated as CASSGQGYQETQYF.

The rearrangement joins TRBV4-2 to TRBJ1-4; D is unresolved. Germline V CDR1 and CDR2: LGHNA, YNFKEQ. V lost 0 bases and J lost 5, with 4 bases in between. The CDR3 sequence is 13 residues long. The CDR3 DNA reads TGTGCCAGCAGCCAAGATTTAAATGAAAAACTGTTTTTT. This codes for CASSQDLNEKLFF.

The chain has TRBV18 and TRBJ2-1; 16 nucleotides match TRBD2. Trimming removed 2 bases from V and 2 bases from J; junction bases left unmatched: 3. Germline V gene data show CDR1 as KGHSH and CDR2 as LQKENI. The CDR3 runs 18 residues. CDR3 sequence (DNA): TGTGCCAGCTCACCATCGGGACTAGCGGGAGGGACCTACAATGAGCAGTTCTTC. Protein: CASSPSGLAGGTYNEQFF.

This clone has just one count. The rearrangement joins TRBV14 to TRBJ2-6; 9 bases align to TRBD1. This CDR3 is built from 18 residues. The germline V gene encodes CDR1 SGHDN and CDR2 FVKESK. Trimming removed 4 bases from V and 3 bases from J; junction bases left unmatched: 10. The CDR3 nucleotides read TGTGCCAGCAGCCGTTTCGGGACAGGGATGGTTGGGGCCAACGTCCTGACTTTC. It yields the protein CASSRFGTGMVGANVLTF.

This chain links TRBV5-1 with TRBJ2-7, with D hard to call. Germline CDR1 reads SGHRS; CDR2 reads YFSETQ. The V gene lost 4 bases and the J gene lost 9 bases, with 8 bases spanning the gap. This CDR3 has 10 residues. This CDR3 is CASSKTGQYF. The DNA for the CDR3 is TGCGCCAGCAGCAAGACCGGGCAGTACTTC.

The chain combines TRBV2 with TRBJ1-1; tentatively, D is TRBD1 (5 bases). Trimming stripped 3 bases from V and 5 bases from J, with 19 bases between. This CDR3 is 16 amino acids long. CDR1 is SNHLY, CDR2 FYNNEI, per germline. This CDR3 reads CASSDRGTGGGTEAFF. The CDR3 nucleotides are TGTGCCAGCAGTGATAGGGGTACGGGGGGAGGAACTGAAGCTTTCTTT.

V and J are TRBV2 and TRBJ1-2, with 8 bases fitting TRBD1. J gave up 4 bases and V 7 bases, and 5 bases lay outside the gene matches. This CDR3 has 13 residues. In germline, CDR1 is SNHLY, CDR2 FYNNEI. CDR3 bases: TGTGCCAGCACCGGACAGGGCCCCTATGGCTACACCTTC. It translates to CASTGQGPYGYTF.

V is TRBV13 and J is TRBJ1-1, with 7 nucleotides matching TRBD1. Trimming at V came to 5 bases and at J to 0 bases, leaving 3 bases not matched to a gene. The germline CDR1 and CDR2 sequences are PRHDT and FYEKMQ (reference sequence). The length of the CDR3 is 14 residues. CDR3 DNA sequence: TGTGCCAGCAGCGTGGGACAGTTGAACACTGAAGCTTTCTTT. This encodes CASSVGQLNTEAFF.

The chain combines TRBV4-1 with TRBJ2-1; 8 positions agree with TRBD2. Germline V gives CDR1 MGHRA, CDR2 YSYEKL. The CDR3 runs to 17 residues. Trimming took 1 base from V and 1 from J; bases not matched to a gene: 6. CDR3 in amino acids: CASSQVGIAGSYNEQFF. The CDR3 coding sequence is TGCGCCAGCAGCCAAGTCGGGATAGCGGGGTCCTACAATGAGCAGTTCTTC.

The chain combines TRBV4-2 with TRBJ2-7; D tentatively fits TRBD1 or TRBD2 (5 bases each). Germline values: CDR1 LGHNA, CDR2 YNFKEQ. This CDR3 spans 13 amino acids. V was shortened by 0 bases and J by 7 bases, with 10 bases between the two germline ends. Here the CDR3 DNA reads TGTGCCAGCAGCCAAGAGGTCGAGGGGGAGCAGTACTTC. The encoded protein is CASSQEVEGEQYF.

Here the CDR3 reads CASSGTTGGDEKLFF. For the CDR3, the DNA is TGCGCCAGCAGCGGAACGACAGGGGGGGATGAAAAACTGTTTTTT. This rearrangement joins TRBV5-1 to TRBJ1-4; 9 positions agree with TRBD1. With V trimmed by 4 bases and J by 6 bases, 7 bases remained unmatched. The CDR3 length is 15 residues. Germline V gene sequence: CDR1 SGHRS, CDR2 YFSETQ.